A single T cell receptor (beta chain) is shown here with its context. Its cognate antigen is unknown. The entry originates in a study of chemoradiotherapy in HPV16-positive cancers. About the research overall: Candidate HPV-specific T-cell clones and common TCR motifs came from functional assays in two HPV16-positive patients. Study conclusions and caveats: For HPV16-positive patients, expanding HPV-responsive T cells associated with longer recurrence-free survival. Only two HPV16-positive patients supplied the functional HPV-specificity definition. Candidate HPV-specific clones and E7-related TCR motifs grew in tumor during treatment.

Clones were read by immunoSEQ multiplex PCR, and TCRdb kept only the in-frame ones, dropping some. The table has tens of thousands of clones, roughly 90% seen once; the top ten hold around 3.3%. The CDR3 consists of 17 residues. The germline V gene has CDR1 SGHRS and CDR2 YFSETQ. Trimming at V came to 4 bases and at J to 5 bases, leaving 9 bases not matched to a gene. Material: blood, obtained from a patient who underwent chemoradiotherapy. This TCR was recovered from a human donor with HPV-associated anogenital cancer. This sequence joins TRBV5-1 and TRBJ2-4, with TRBD2 matching 13 bases. The CDR3 loop reads CASSPEAGLAGENIQYF. Here the CDR3 DNA reads TGCGCCAGCAGCCCTGAGGCCGGACTAGCGGGGGAAAACATTCAGTACTTC. The variable domain in full, with the rest retrieved from reference TRBV5-1 and TRBJ2-4, is KAGVTQTPRYLIKTRGQQVTLSCSPISGHRSVSWYQQTPGQGLQFLFEYFSETQRNKGNFPGRFSGRQFSNSRSEMNVSTLELGDSALYLCASSPEAGLAGENIQYFGAGTRLSVL.